The 32 T cell receptor beta chains presented below share a single source sample, sequenced in a study of blood T cell repertoires in COVID-19. Measured with immunoSEQ multiplex PCR; TCRdb has only the in-frame clones, and not every one. The profile covers around 300,000 clones, with roughly 84% appearing a single time and 1% taken by the ten largest. Sequenced: peripheral blood. The receptor set was obtained from a man aged 45 to 65 with active or convalescent COVID-19.

This clone was seen a handful of times. J is TRBJ2-5 and V is TRBV18; 9 bases are a match to TRBD1. V lost 6 bases and J lost 2; bases outside the gene matches: 4. Germline CDR1 KGHSH, CDR2 LQKENI. This CDR3 has 14 amino acids. The CDR3 DNA reads TGTGCCAGCTCCCAGACAGGGGGGCAAGAGACCCAGTACTTC. It yields the protein CASSQTGGQETQYF. Filled out from reference TRBV18 and TRBJ2-5, the complete variable domain reads NAGVMQNPRHLVRRRGQEARLRCSPMKGHSHVYWYRQLPEEGLKFMVYLQKENIIDESGMPKERFSAEFPKEGPSILRIQQVVRGDSAAYFCASSQTGGQETQYFGPGTRLLVL.

In the case of this clone: A junction boundary mismatches the germline segment, possibly from a read error. The chain recombines TRBV6-2 or TRBV6-3 with TRBJ2-3, with a weak D call TRBD2 (6 bases). The germline CDR1 and CDR2 sequences are MNHEY and SVGEGT. This CDR3 contains 14 residues. The CDR3 nucleotides read TGTGCCAGCAGTAACTCGGGACTCCGGGGTCCGCAGTATTTT. It encodes CASSNSGLRGPQYF.

This sequence joins TRBV5-5 and TRBJ2-3; no clear D gene. Germline V gives CDR1 SGHKS, CDR2 YYEKEE (reference sequence). The CDR3 totals 14 residues. Trimming shortened V by 0 bases and J by 1 base, and 6 bases separated the two germline ends. CDR3 amino acids: CASSLAVGTDTQYF. The CDR3 region has the DNA TGTGCCAGCAGCTTGGCGGTCGGCACAGATACGCAGTATTTT.

The CDR3 is CASSYAGADQPQHF. The CDR3 DNA follows: TGTGCCAGCAGTTACGCAGGGGCGGATCAGCCCCAGCATTTT. V is TRBV6-2 or TRBV6-3 and J is TRBJ1-5, with D perhaps matching TRBD1 (6 bases). The CDR3 runs 14 residues. Germline V gene sequence: CDR1 MNHEY, CDR2 SVGEGT. Between the trimmed V and J ends, which lost 2 bases and 5 bases, there was a span of 10 bases.

The chain employs TRBV5-1 and TRBJ1-2; 9 bases agree with TRBD1. The V gene end was trimmed by 3 bases and the J gene end by 8 bases; junction bases not matched to a gene: 11. The CDR3 runs to 15 residues. Per the germline V gene, CDR1 is SGHRS and CDR2 is YFSETQ. CDR3 in DNA: TGCGCCAGCAGCTCCGGGACAGGGATCACGGGAGGCTACACCTTC. It encodes CASSSGTGITGGYTF.

V and J are TRBV5-1 and TRBJ1-1, with D maybe TRBD1 (5 bases). The CDR3 runs 13 residues. Between the trimmed V and J ends, which lost 4 bases and 3 bases, there was a span of 10 bases. Germline CDR1 SGHRS, CDR2 YFSETQ. As DNA, the CDR3 is TGCGCCAGCAGCCTTGTCAGGGACACTGAAGCTTTCTTT. Its protein is CASSLVRDTEAFF. Full variable domain (outside the CDR3, taken from reference TRBV5-1 and TRBJ1-1): KAGVTQTPRYLIKTRGQQVTLSCSPISGHRSVSWYQQTPGQGLQFLFEYFSETQRNKGNFPGRFSGRQFSNSRSEMNVSTLELGDSALYLCASSLVRDTEAFFGQGTRLTVV.

The chain links TRBV29-1 to TRBJ2-1; D perhaps matches TRBD2 (5 bases). The CDR3 consists of 13 residues. V was clipped by 4 bases and J by 6 bases, with 13 bases between them. Germline V CDR1 and CDR2: SQVTM, ANQGSEA. CDR3: CSVVWRAANEQFF. Here the CDR3 DNA reads TGCAGCGTTGTCTGGCGGGCTGCCAATGAGCAGTTCTTC.

J is TRBJ2-5 and V is TRBV19; the D is unclear. CDR3 length: 13 amino acids. Trimming removed 5 bases at V and 0 bases at J, with 7 bases between. Germline CDR1 and CDR2: LNHDA and SQIVND (reference sequence). CDR3 sequence reads: CASSPKYQETQYF. CDR3 in DNA: TGTGCCAGTAGTCCTAAGTACCAAGAGACCCAGTACTTC.

In DNA form, the CDR3 reads TGTGCCAGCAGTCGTACGGGGTCAGACTACGAGCAGTACTTC. Amino acid sequence: CASSRTGSDYEQYF. V usage is TRBV6-6 and J usage is TRBJ2-7; D may be TRBD2 (5 bases). Trimming removed 5 bases from V and 3 bases from J, with 14 bases in between. The length of the CDR3 is 14 residues. Germline V gives CDR1 MNHNY, CDR2 SVGAGI (reference sequence).

The chain recombines TRBV5-1 with TRBJ2-5; TRBD1 matches 7 bases. The ends lost 0 bases at V and 1 base at J; junction bases unmatched: 0. The CDR3 is made up of 14 amino acids. CDR1 is SGHRS, CDR2 YFSETQ, per germline. CDR3 sequence: CASSLGDSQETQYF. For the CDR3, the DNA is TGCGCCAGCAGCTTGGGGGACAGCCAAGAGACCCAGTACTTC. Variable domain in full (rest from reference TRBV5-1 and TRBJ2-5): KAGVTQTPRYLIKTRGQQVTLSCSPISGHRSVSWYQQTPGQGLQFLFEYFSETQRNKGNFPGRFSGRQFSNSRSEMNVSTLELGDSALYLCASSLGDSQETQYFGPGTRLLVL.

The rearrangement links TRBV2 to TRBJ2-7, with 9 bases matching TRBD1. The CDR3 covers 15 residues. Unmatched junction bases numbered 7, after V lost 4 bases and J lost 3 bases. CDR1 is SNHLY and CDR2 is FYNNEI in the germline V gene. This chain's CDR3 is CASSAQQGAGYEQYF. The CDR3 nucleotides are TGTGCCAGCAGTGCCCAACAGGGGGCGGGCTACGAGCAGTACTTC. Variable domain in full (rest from reference TRBV2 and TRBJ2-7): EPEVTQTPSHQVTQMGQEVILRCVPISNHLYFYWYRQILGQKVEFLVSFYNNEISEKSEIFDDQFSVERPDGSNFTLKIRSTKLEDSAMYFCASSAQQGAGYEQYFGPGTRLTVT.

DNA for the CDR3: TGTGCCAGTAGACGGGGACAGGGGGCAAATCAGCCCCAGCATTTT. Translating gives CASRRGQGANQPQHF. The V and J genes are TRBV19 and TRBJ1-5, with 12 positions matching TRBD1. V shed 6 bases, J shed 4 bases, and the junction held 4 bases outside the gene matches. The CDR3 is 15 residues long. CDR1 and CDR2 from the germline V gene are LNHDA and SQIVND (reference sequence).

The chain carries TRBV6-5 and TRBJ1-2; D gene ambiguous. CDR1 is MNHEY and CDR2 is SVGAGI in the germline V gene. The CDR3 sequence is 15 residues long. V was clipped by 6 bases and J by 4 bases, with 18 bases between them. The CDR3 loop is CASSYTRVTIYGYTF. CDR3 DNA: TGTGCCAGCAGCTACACCCGGGTCACCATCTATGGCTACACCTTC.

This CDR3 is CAISSGGGGNTIYF. DNA of the CDR3: TGTGCCATCAGTTCAGGGGGCGGTGGAAACACCATATATTTT. The chain is built from TRBV10-3 and TRBJ1-3; TRBD1 aligns across 8 bases. The CDR3 runs 14 residues. The V gene end was trimmed by 5 bases and the J gene end by 3 bases; junction bases not matched to a gene: 3. Germline V CDR1 and CDR2: ENHRY, SYGVKD.

The chain recombines TRBV3-1 (or the pseudogene TRBV3-2) with TRBJ2-1, with no clear D. Germline CDR1 and CDR2: LGHDT and YNNKEL (reference sequence). Trimming stripped 0 bases from V and 6 bases from J, with 12 bases between. This CDR3 is 15 amino acids long. CDR3 amino acids: CASSQDVEMINEQFF. CDR3 bases: TGTGCCAGCAGCCAAGACGTAGAAATGATCAATGAGCAGTTCTTC.

The V and J genes are TRBV28 and TRBJ1-5, with 7 bases matching TRBD1. V lost 6 bases to trimming and J lost 4 bases; unmatched junction nucleotides: 6. CDR1 and CDR2 from the germline V gene are MDHEN and SYDVKM. This CDR3 spans 14 amino acids. This CDR3 is CASSPTGVNQPQHF. The CDR3 DNA reads TGTGCCAGCAGCCCTACAGGGGTTAATCAGCCCCAGCATTTT.

This sequence joins TRBV28 and TRBJ1-2, with D possibly being TRBD1 (6 bases). This CDR3 has 17 residues. Trimming took 6 bases from V and 2 from J, leaving 22 bases between them. Germline CDR1 reads MDHEN; CDR2 reads SYDVKM. The CDR3 is CASRNRAGNVMNYGYTF. DNA of the CDR3: TGTGCCAGCAGGAACAGGGCAGGGAACGTAATGAACTATGGCTACACCTTC.

This clone showed up just once. This chain links TRBV11-1 with TRBJ2-5; 8 positions match TRBD2. The length of the CDR3 is 14 residues. After removal of 2 bases from V and 4 bases from J, the junction contained 3 bases not matched to a gene. Germline assignment: CDR1 SGHAT and CDR2 FQDESV (reference sequence). The CDR3 nucleotides read TGTGCCAGCAGCTTATCGGGGGGGGCAGAGACCCAGTACTTC. Protein sequence: CASSLSGGAETQYF.

CDR3 sequence reads: CASSLQQTSLYTQYF. The CDR3 DNA sequence: TGTGCCAGCAGCTTACAGCAGACTAGTCTCTATACGCAGTATTTT. The chain couples TRBV7-3 to TRBJ2-3, with a weak D call TRBD2 (6 bases). This CDR3 has 15 amino acids. Germline lookup yields CDR1 SGHTA and CDR2 FQGTGA. Trimming shortened V by 2 bases and J by 7 bases, and 16 bases separated the two germline ends. Supplemented by reference TRBV7-3 and TRBJ2-3, the full variable domain reads GAGVSQTPSNKVTEKGKYVELRCDPISGHTALYWYRQSLGQGPEFLIYFQGTGAADDSGLPNDRFFAVRPEGSVSTLKIQRTERGDSAVYLCASSLQQTSLYTQYFGPGTRLTVL.

The chain joins TRBV7-9 to TRBJ1-3; tentative D call: TRBD1 (5 bases). Germline CDR1 SEHNR, CDR2 FQNEAQ (reference sequence). The V end lost 5 bases, the J end lost 2 bases, and 7 bases lay between the germline ends. CDR3 length: 13 residues. The CDR3 nucleotides are TGTGCCAGCAGCCGCAGGGCTGGAAACACCATATATTTT. It is translated as CASSRRAGNTIYF.

V is TRBV18 and J is TRBJ1-5, with 7 positions matching TRBD1. The CDR3 length is 15 residues. Germline CDR1 reads KGHSH; CDR2 reads LQKENI. The J segment lost 2 bases and the V segment lost 1 base, leaving 2 bases of the junction unmatched. CDR3 amino acids: CASSPRRGGNQPQHF. CDR3 DNA: TGTGCCAGCTCACCACGCAGGGGGGGCAATCAGCCCCAGCATTTT.

The chain is built from TRBV2 and TRBJ2-6, with D tentatively TRBD1 (7 bases). CDR1 SNHLY and CDR2 FYNNEI come from the germline V gene. V lost 8 bases to trimming and J lost 4 bases, with 21 bases between them. The CDR3 runs 17 residues. CDR3 DNA sequence: TGTGCCAGCTTACGCCCAGGGGGGCGCCAAGGGGCCAACGTCCTGACTTTC. Translation gives CASLRPGGRQGANVLTF.

The chain employs TRBV9 and TRBJ2-7, with 9 bases that match TRBD1. The V segment lost 0 bases and the J segment 6 bases; nucleotides outside the gene matches: 4. The V gene's germline CDR1 is SGDLS and CDR2 YYNGEE. The CDR3 loop spans 14 amino acids. CDR3 DNA: TGTGCCAGCAGCGTAGAGGGACAGGGACGCGAGCAGTACTTC. Protein sequence: CASSVEGQGREQYF.

This clone was detected a few times. V usage is TRBV5-1 and J usage is TRBJ1-5; possibly TRBD1 for D (5 bases). CDR1 and CDR2 from the germline V gene are SGHRS and YFSETQ. Trimming removed 4 bases from V and 2 bases from J, with 13 bases in between. CDR3 length equals 15 residues. CDR3 sequence: CASSIQGAGNQPQHF. For the CDR3, the DNA is TGCGCCAGCAGCATTCAGGGCGCCGGCAATCAGCCCCAGCATTTT.

This chain joins TRBV7-3 and TRBJ2-1; 7 bases map to TRBD2. Germline V gene lookup returns CDR1 SGHTA and CDR2 FQGTGA. The ends lost 1 base at V and 9 bases at J; junction bases unmatched: 9. This CDR3 spans 15 amino acids. Here the CDR3 reads CASSLRASGEPEQFF. The CDR3 nucleotides are TGTGCCAGCAGCTTAAGGGCTAGCGGTGAGCCTGAGCAGTTCTTC.

The gene calls are TRBV27 and TRBJ2-2, with 7 bases matching TRBD1. Germline V gives CDR1 MNHEY, CDR2 SMNVEV (reference sequence). V was pared by 3 bases and J by 4 bases, with 5 bases of the junction left unmatched. The CDR3 extends over 15 amino acids. The CDR3 spells CASSLDRKGTGELFF. The CDR3 DNA follows: TGTGCCAGCAGTTTGGACAGGAAGGGCACCGGGGAGCTGTTTTTT.

The chain joins TRBV7-2 to TRBJ2-3; D perhaps matches TRBD1 (6 bases). The CDR3 runs to 14 residues. Between the trimmed V and J ends, which lost 5 bases and 1 base, there was a span of 10 bases. Germline assignment: CDR1 SGHTA and CDR2 FQGNSA. CDR3 nucleotides: TGTGCCAGCAGCATAAGGACAGGCACAGATACGCAGTATTTT. This translates into CASSIRTGTDTQYF.

The chain has TRBV28 and TRBJ2-1, with 7 bases fitting TRBD2. Germline assignment: CDR1 MDHEN and CDR2 SYDVKM. Trimming at V came to 1 base and at J to 8 bases, leaving 8 bases not matched to a gene. This CDR3 region has 15 residues. In DNA form, the CDR3 reads TGTGCCAGCAGTTTATTCGGGGCGGGAGCCTATGAGCAGTTCTTC. It encodes CASSLFGAGAYEQFF.

For the CDR3, the DNA is TGTGCCAGTAGTATCATGGAGGGGGCCAAAAACATTCAGTACTTC. As protein: CASSIMEGAKNIQYF. V gene TRBV19 combines with J gene TRBJ2-4, with D possibly TRBD2 on 6 matching bases. Trimming removed 3 bases from V and 1 base from J, with 10 bases in between. The CDR3 spans 15 residues. Germline V CDR1 and CDR2: LNHDA, SQIVND (reference sequence).

The V call is TRBV7-3, the J call TRBJ2-2; TRBD1 matches at 9 bases. V lost 4 bases to trimming and J lost 4 bases; unmatched junction nucleotides: 7. The CDR3 loop spans 16 amino acids. The V gene's germline CDR1 is SGHTA and CDR2 FQGTGA. CDR3 sequence (DNA): TGTGCCAGCAGCTCGCGGACAGGGGCTGGCACCGGGGAGCTGTTTTTT. Amino acid sequence: CASSSRTGAGTGELFF. Variable domain in full (rest from reference TRBV7-3 and TRBJ2-2): GAGVSQTPSNKVTEKGKYVELRCDPISGHTALYWYRQSLGQGPEFLIYFQGTGAADDSGLPNDRFFAVRPEGSVSTLKIQRTERGDSAVYLCASSSRTGAGTGELFFGEGSRLTVL.

This sequence joins TRBV10-3 and TRBJ2-7; maybe TRBD2 (6 bases). Germline CDR1 and CDR2: ENHRY and SYGVKD. V was clipped by 5 bases and J by 6 bases, with 17 bases between them. The CDR3 spans 14 residues. In DNA form, the CDR3 reads TGTGCCATCAGTCTAGAGGGAGGAGTGCGCGAGCAGTACTTC. Residues: CAISLEGGVREQYF.

The chain employs TRBV7-2 and TRBJ1-5; D remains unclear. V gave up 6 bases and J gave up 4 bases, with 10 bases separating them. The CDR3 has 13 residues. From germline, CDR1 is SGHTA and CDR2 FQGNSA. DNA of the CDR3: TGTGCCAGCAGTCCCGCACGGAATCAGCCCCAGCATTTT. This codes for CASSPARNQPQHF.